A selection of T cell receptor beta chains follows, all from one sample in a study of T-cell memory formation after mild COVID-19. Via MiXCR, TCRdb re-called the 5' RACE reads, giving one row per CDR3 protein. Among some 40,000 distinct CDR3 sequences listed, 7.3% were seen once. Sequencing input: PBMCs or a T cell subset sorted from them (not recorded which). The receptor source for this set is a man aged 18 to 30 who had mild COVID-19 (a few samples of this study predate the infection). Cell type and time point are not known. Both conserved end residues are part of each CDR3.

j_call,v_call,cdr3_aa
TRBJ2-7,TRBV18,CASSPPGSLSSYEQYF
TRBJ1-2,TRBV24-1,CATSGGSGQGNYGYTF
TRBJ1-1,TRBV12-3/TRBV12-4,CASRLTGEAFF
TRBJ1-2,TRBV6-2/TRBV6-3,CASTKSGRNYGYTF
TRBJ2-5,TRBV18,CASSPRETQYF
TRBJ1-5,TRBV5-1,CASSLTGANQPQHF
TRBJ2-1,TRBV7-2,CASKQGGDNEQFF
TRBJ1-2,TRBV20-1,CSARDGRGAYGYTF
TRBJ2-6,TRBV7-3,CASSLGARANVLTF
TRBJ2-7,TRBV5-1,CASSSGQGLGVEQYF
TRBJ1-1,TRBV19,CASSAGGGGEAFF
TRBJ2-6,TRBV11-2,CASSLVGGVGANVLTF
TRBJ1-1,TRBV5-1,CASSLDPDTEAFF
TRBJ1-3,TRBV5-1,CASSSGSGNTIYF
TRBJ1-2,TRBV12-3/TRBV12-4,CASSSTGGRGYTF
TRBJ1-1,TRBV5-5,CASSQGIEAFF
TRBJ1-5,TRBV5-1,CASSLFSGVDQPQHF
TRBJ2-3,TRBV7-2,CASTLGGGAPSTDTQYF
TRBJ1-4,TRBV7-9,CASRSTGFNEKLFF
TRBJ1-1,TRBV5-1,CASSLVGGENTEAFF
TRBJ1-1,TRBV5-1,CASSSLGGTEAFF
TRBJ2-3,TRBV12-3/TRBV12-4,CASSLAWGQGNTDTQYF
TRBJ2-1,TRBV5-1,CASSLGHNEQFF
TRBJ1-1,TRBV12-3/TRBV12-4,CASSSRRTNTEAFF
TRBJ2-1,TRBV7-2,CASSDRDRGRDEQFF
TRBJ2-1,TRBV7-6,CASSQDRPSTSEQFF
TRBJ2-1,TRBV5-1,CASSLDGFENNEQFF
TRBJ1-5,TRBV3-1,CASSQDVNQPQHF
TRBJ1-1,TRBV6-5,CASSQGYTEAFF
TRBJ2-7,TRBV18,CASSPTQGAHEQYF
TRBJ1-6,TRBV6-4,CASSVPVGTPWSPLHF